Sequencing of this TCR beta chain was carried out in a study of blood T cell repertoires in COVID-19 (dated by TCRdb to about 2020). Turning to the overall study: Samples from collaborators originated in the United States, Italy and Spain and spanned both the acute and convalescent phases of COVID-19. Subjects who had been exposed to COVID-19, were actively infected with it, or had recovered from it provided the deeply sampled blood TCRbeta repertoires that made up the dataset. Samples were obtained from the ongoing ImmuneRACE study (first 160 participants) and from 950 to 1,500 subjects provided by 6 global collaborators. Sample metadata almost always included a de-identified subject ID, COVID-19 status, age in years and sex. Where available, HLA class I and class II types were taken from metadata supplied by the sample provider and were not determined by assay-based typing. A freely available public database, intended as a resource for researchers studying the immune response to SARS-CoV-2, is where the repertoires were released. The material from the prospective study consisted of cDNA or gDNA derived from T cells, B-cell-depleted T cells, or PBMCs. Summary of the overall study and its limitations: The quantity of clinical and demographic metadata differed by source and by participant and was supplied without curation.

V ends up 6 bases short and J 8 bases short, with an unmatched junction base count of 9. From its cysteine to its phenylalanine, the CDR3 spans 14 amino acids. Only the CDR3 portion is preserved as DNA: 42 bases, with reading frame beginning at the first base. As encoded in the germline V gene, CDR1 is MNHEY while CDR2 is SVGAGI. TCRbeta CDR3 regions were amplified from genomic DNA using the immunoSEQ Assay, a bias-controlled multiplex PCR. The source study handled its data this way. The number of nucleated cells in each sample was estimated by amplification of reference gene primers within the assay. To quantify the absolute abundance of each unique TCRbeta CDR3 rearrangement, sequence reads were collapsed and filtered. For each sample, productive Simpson clonality was calculated by taking the square root of Simpson's diversity index across productive rearrangements. Sourced from immuneACCESS, this table was stored by TCRdb with only in-frame sequences that have V and J called. A share of the clones is absent; for the studies checked, an unresolved V gene accounts for under half, and the remainder has no known explanation. The V and J calls and clone size come from that table; D and trimming were worked out from the DNA. Across this sample there are around 100,000 clones, with about 89% seen only once. The top ten hold 2.1% of the sample.

Each collaborating institution followed its own protocols to collect whole blood in K2EDTA tubes. For TCRbeta analysis, collaborator samples were shipped as frozen whole blood, as isolated PBMCs, or as DNA extracted from either sample type. As concerns this clone: This receptor's antigen is unknown. No base-level quality is on record; no much larger clone is a single base apart.

The sequence joins TRBV6-5 to TRBJ2-4; the central 8 bases match TRBD2. The TCR comes from a man in his fifties with active COVID-19. Specimen: peripheral blood. CDR3 loop: CASRAGGAEDIQYF. The sequenced DNA is TGTGCCAGCAGGGCGGGGGGCGCAGAAGACATTCAGTACTTC.